The rows below give T cell receptor beta chains drawn from one sample of a study of T-cell reconstitution after alpha-beta-depleted transplantation in children. TCRdb processed the PCR reads anew with MiXCR; each CDR3 protein has one entry. The data show just under 550,000 distinct CDR3 sequences, with around 17% seen just once and 2.5% to 3.5% held by the top ten. The material sequenced was PBMCs from the stem cell graft donor, taken from the stem cell graft. Every receptor here comes from a human donor who donated a stem cell graft to a child with acute lymphoblastic leukemia. The CDR3 runs from the conserved cysteine through the conserved F or W. The order of the fields is V gene, D gene, J gene, clone size, CDR3 DNA, CDR3 protein. A D gene is named only where the DNA matches it firmly. Not every row has a clone size; where given, it reads once, few, many or a size class.

TRBV29-1	-	TRBJ2-1	-	TGCAGCGTCGCTCGGGACTCCCCCTACAATGAGCAGTTCTTC	CSVARDSPYNEQFF
TRBV20-1	-	TRBJ1-3	-	TGCAGTGCCGGGGACTTCTCTGGAAACACCATATATTTT	CSAGDFSGNTIYF
TRBV29-1	-	TRBJ1-1	-	TGCAGCGTTAGGGGGGCGAACACTGAAGCTTTCTTT	CSVRGANTEAFF
TRBV4-1	-	TRBJ1-6	-	TGCGCCAGCAGCCAAGGGATCGGGGAGGGGTCACCCCTCCACTTT	CASSQGIGEGSPLHF
TRBV27	TRBD2	TRBJ2-5	-	TGTGCCAGCAGTCCCCCGGGACTAGCGGGAGTGGCGACCCAGTACTTC	CASSPPGLAGVATQYF
TRBV19	-	TRBJ1-1	-	TGTGCCAGTAGTATTGGCTTAACAGCCCATTGGAACACTGAAGCTTTCTTT	CASSIGLTAHWNTEAFF
TRBV24-1	TRBD2	TRBJ2-1	few	TGTGCCACCAGTGATATAGCGGGGGCTCCTGACAATGAGCAGTTCTTC	CATSDIAGAPDNEQFF
TRBV6-5	-	TRBJ2-7	many	TGTGCCAGCAGTTACTCCCGGGAGCGAGAGCAGTACTTC	CASSYSREREQYF
TRBV29-1	TRBD1	TRBJ2-7	-	TGCAGCGCTGCCATGACAGGGCTCCACGAGCAGTACTTC	CSAAMTGLHEQYF
TRBV7-2	TRBD2	TRBJ2-1	many	TGTGCCAGCAGCCCCCGGGCTAGCGGGAGGTACGAGCAGTTCTTC	CASSPRASGRYEQFF
TRBV5-1	TRBD1	TRBJ1-2	few	TGCGCCAGCAGCTCCGGACAGGAATTGGGCTACACCTTC	CASSSGQELGYTF
TRBV19	-	TRBJ2-3	-	TGTGCCAGTAGTAATCGGGACGGCCCCACAGATACGCAGTATTTT	CASSNRDGPTDTQYF
TRBV27	-	TRBJ2-3	-	TGTGCCAGCAGTTTACAGGTTTCTCGTATGGGAGATACGCAGTATTTT	CASSLQVSRMGDTQYF
TRBV18	-	TRBJ2-5	-	TGTGCCAGCTCACCACCGATCGAAGAGACCCAGTACTTC	CASSPPIEETQYF
TRBV5-1	-	TRBJ1-1	many	TGCGCCAGCAGCTTGCCAGGGAACACTGAAGCTTTCTTT	CASSLPGNTEAFF
TRBV29-1	-	TRBJ1-1	few	TGCAGCGTGAAAAGGGACCTGAACACTGAAGCTTTCTTT	CSVKRDLNTEAFF
TRBV19	-	TRBJ2-7	-	TGTGCCAGTAGTATGACAGCACGCTACGAGCAGTACTTC	CASSMTARYEQYF
TRBV27	TRBD2	TRBJ2-3	few	TGTGCCAGCCGACTAGCGGGAGCGCACACAGATACGCAGTATTTT	CASRLAGAHTDTQYF
TRBV20-1	-	TRBJ2-3	few	TGCAGTGCTGCCGAGGGCCCAGATACGCAGTATTTT	CSAAEGPDTQYF
TRBV29-1	-	TRBJ1-5	few	TGCAGCGCCGCCGCGGGGGTTGATCAGCCCCAGCATTTT	CSAAAGVDQPQHF
TRBV3-1	-	TRBJ2-2	few	TGTGCCAGCAGCCAAGAGGGGGCCCTCGGGGCCGGGGAGCTGTTTTTT	CASSQEGALGAGELFF
TRBV7-9	-	TRBJ2-7	-	TGTGCCAGCAGCAGCCGGGACAAAGGGTGGGACGAGCAGTACTTC	CASSSRDKGWDEQYF
TRBV5-6	-	TRBJ2-1	-	TGTGCCAGCAGCTTGATACCCGGAGATGAGCAGTTCTTC	CASSLIPGDEQFF
TRBV7-9	-	TRBJ2-1	few	TGTGCCAGCAGGGGACTGAGCTCCTACAATGAGCAGTTCTTC	CASRGLSSYNEQFF
TRBV15	-	TRBJ1-3	few	TGTGCCACCAGTAAAGGGGTTAGCTCTGGAAACACCATATATTTT	CATSKGVSSGNTIYF
TRBV7-9	-	TRBJ1-3	few	TGTGCCAGTCGGGCCTCCAGAGACTCTGGAAACACCATATATTTT	CASRASRDSGNTIYF
TRBV10-3	TRBD1	TRBJ2-7	few	TGTGCCATCAGTGATGACAGGGGCCCACCAAGCCCCCTCGCTACCAGCTCCTACGAGCAGTACTTC	CAISDDRGPPSPLATSSYEQYF